The T cell receptor (beta chain) under discussion was sequenced for a study of T-cell memory formation after mild COVID-19. Across the whole study: Largely donor-specific TCR clusters were found. Study-wide points: Contracting clones localized mainly to CM and EM when CD4+ and mainly to EMRA when CD8+.

This clonotype was observed many times. Its cognate antigen is unknown. Germline values: CDR1 LGHDT, CDR2 YNNKEL (reference sequence). V lost 2 bases, J lost 0 bases, and 12 bases lay in between. CDR3 size: 16 residues. TCRdb fed the 5' RACE reads into MiXCR, producing one record per CDR3 protein. Of 450,000 to 650,000 distinct CDR3 sequences listed, about 22% were seen once; the top ten hold about 8.7%. The sample was PBMCs or a T cell subset sorted from them (not recorded which). This receptor was taken from an adult woman who had mild COVID-19 (a few samples of this study predate the infection). Cell type and time point are not known. The chain links TRBV3-1 to TRBJ2-3, with D perhaps TRBD1 (6 bases). The CDR3 reads CASSQLGTPSTDTQYF. The CDR3 nucleotides are TGTGCCAGCAGCCAACTCGGGACACCTAGCACAGATACGCAGTATTTT.